This T cell receptor (beta chain) was captured in a study of chemoradiotherapy in HPV16-positive cancers (dated by TCRdb to 2021 to 2024). Notes on the research overall: Functional T-cell assays on cells from two HPV16-positive patients defined candidate HPV-specific T-cell clones and common TCR motifs. TCR repertoires from roughly 93 patients with HPV-related cancers were then used to track the candidate HPV-specific TCRs and motifs. The study asked whether T-cell immunity against the HPV oncoproteins E6 and E7 changes during chemoradiotherapy and whether it affects survival. Overall results and qualifications from the work: Among HPV16-positive patients, expansion of HPV-responsive T cells during chemoradiotherapy was associated with better recurrence-free survival. Expansion of candidate HPV-specific clones and E7-related TCR motifs was observed in the tumor microenvironment during treatment, whereas no such expansion was observed for non-HPV-specific T cells. The functional definition of HPV-specific T cells was derived from only two HPV16-positive patients, and the survival association was reported for HPV16-positive patients.

The germline V gene supplies CDR1 SGHRS and CDR2 YFSETQ. The CDR3 spans 15 residues, from the cysteine through the phenylalanine. The kept DNA is CDR3 alone, 45 bases in frame from the first base. V sheds 4 bases and J sheds 7 bases, leaving 15 bases between their ends. This clone was seen once. This receptor's antigen is unknown. Base qualities were left out, and no much larger clone turns up one base away. Because repertoires were sampled repeatedly during chemoradiotherapy, clonal expansion in the tumor microenvironment could be followed. The library was produced with the immunoSEQ multiplex PCR assay. The immuneACCESS repertoire file appears here via TCRdb, limited to in-frame rearrangements. These files lack a portion of the clones; in checked studies, under half of the deficit traces to unresolved V genes, and the cause of the others is not known. The sample contains about 15,000 clones, 78% of them found a single time. The ten largest account for around 9.9% of the sample.

The sequence came from a human donor with HPV-associated anogenital cancer. This chain joins TRBV5-1 to TRBJ1-6; the D gene cannot be resolved reliably. The sample was collected from a patient who underwent chemoradiotherapy. The DNA sequence follows: TGCGCCAGCAGCCCAACGGCCTCGGGGAATTCACCCCTCCACTTT. This encodes CASSPTASGNSPLHF.